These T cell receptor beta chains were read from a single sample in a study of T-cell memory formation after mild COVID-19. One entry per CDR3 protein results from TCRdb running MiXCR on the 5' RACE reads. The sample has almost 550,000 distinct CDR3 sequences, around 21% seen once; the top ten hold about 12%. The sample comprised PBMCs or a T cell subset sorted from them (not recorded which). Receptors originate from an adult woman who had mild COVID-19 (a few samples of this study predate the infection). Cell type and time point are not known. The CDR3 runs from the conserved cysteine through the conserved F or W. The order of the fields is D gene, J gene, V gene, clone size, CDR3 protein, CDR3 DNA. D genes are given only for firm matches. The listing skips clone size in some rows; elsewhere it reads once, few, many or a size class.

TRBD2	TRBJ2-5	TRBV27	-	CASSLRGDQETQYF	TGTGCCAGCAGTTTACGGGGGGACCAAGAGACCCAGTACTTC
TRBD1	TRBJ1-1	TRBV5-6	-	CASTKAPDRGRTEAFF	TGTGCCAGCACCAAGGCCCCCGACAGGGGACGCACTGAAGCTTTCTTT
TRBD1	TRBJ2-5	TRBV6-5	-	CASSKTGGAETQYF	TGTGCCAGCAGTAAAACAGGGGGCGCGGAGACCCAGTACTTC
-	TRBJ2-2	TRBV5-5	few	CASSLHAGGELFF	TGTGCCAGCAGCCTGCACGCGGGCGGGGAGCTGTTTTTT
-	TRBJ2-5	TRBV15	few	CATSPRGSQETQYF	TGTGCCACCAGCCCTCGGGGGTCCCAAGAGACCCAGTACTTC
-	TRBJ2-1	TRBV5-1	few	CASSFQTAAEQFF	TGCGCCAGCAGCTTCCAGACCGCGGCCGAGCAGTTCTTC
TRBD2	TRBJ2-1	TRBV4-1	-	CASSKGLAGDREQFF	TGCGCCAGCAGCAAAGGGCTAGCGGGGGATCGGGAGCAGTTCTTC
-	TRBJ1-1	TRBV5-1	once	CASSRPGRDTEAFF	TGCGCCAGCAGCCGTCCTGGGAGGGACACTGAAGCTTTCTTT
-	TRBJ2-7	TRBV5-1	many	CASSLEGAYEQYF	TGTGCCAGCAGCTTAGAAGGGGCATACGAGCAGTACTTC
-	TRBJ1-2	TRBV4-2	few	CASSQDLTGFVFGYTF	TGTGCCAGCAGCCAAGATTTAACAGGTTTCGTATTCGGCTACACCTTC
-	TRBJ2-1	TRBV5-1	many	CASSLDWGYEQFF	TGCGCCAGCAGCTTGGATTGGGGATATGAGCAGTTCTTC
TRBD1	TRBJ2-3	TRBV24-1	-	CATSDPQGARHGPNAITDTQYF	TGTGCCACCAGTGATCCACAGGGGGCCAGACACGGTCCGAACGCAATCACAGATACGCAGTATTTT
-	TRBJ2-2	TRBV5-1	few	CASSLIPSTGELFF	TGCGCCAGCAGCTTAATACCCTCCACCGGGGAGCTGTTTTTT
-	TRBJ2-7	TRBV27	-	CARRHRVTASHEQYF	TGTGCCAGGCGACATCGGGTCACTGCATCCCACGAGCAGTACTTC
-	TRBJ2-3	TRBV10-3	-	CAISDVQGKRSTDTQYF	TGTGCCATCAGTGATGTACAGGGAAAACGGAGCACAGATACGCAGTATTTT